This record concerns one T cell receptor beta chain sequence. Its antigen remains unknown. The protocol was immunoSEQ multiplex PCR, while the TCRdb copy is restricted to in-frame clones and leaves out a portion. The table lists roughly 92,000 clones, approximately 90% of them singletons. The data stem from a study of graft-versus-host responses after intestinal transplantation. Study summary: Isolated intestinal, liver-intestinal, or multivisceral transplants had been given to the recipients. All recipients got anti-thymocyte globulin induction, then tacrolimus and steroids for 3 to 4 years. Study results and limitations: The marrow of recipients harbored GvH clones, and ileum or blood showed some of them first. Early post-transplant HvG declines tracked with peak circulating GvH clone levels.

Material: unstimulated CD4+ T cells sorted from spleen or lymph node cells, obtained before transplant. The receptor was isolated from a human donor who was the organ donor for an intestinal transplant.

CDR3 protein: CASSQGRGQEVYGYTF. The CDR3, as DNA: TGCGCCAGCAGCCAAGGGCGGGGACAGGAGGTCTATGGCTACACCTTC. This rearrangement joins TRBV4-3 to TRBJ1-2; 8 bases map to TRBD1. CDR3 length: 16 amino acids. The V and J ends lost 1 base and 4 bases, in that order; junction bases with no gene match: 8. CDR1 is LGHNA, CDR2 YSLEER, per germline.